The rows below give T cell receptor beta chains drawn from one sample of a study of CD8 T cells in Susac syndrome. TCRdb passed the immunoSEQ multiplex PCR reads through MiXCR, listing each CDR3 protein once. In the table there are 330,000 or so distinct CDR3 sequences, approximately 89% of which are singletons. What was sequenced was CD8+ T cells from PBMCs. Every receptor here comes from a human donor with multiple sclerosis. CDR3s include the opening cysteine and the closing phenylalanine or tryptophan. A D gene is named only where the DNA matches it firmly. Size tells how often a clone was seen (once, few, many) or the class of an expanded clone, and some rows leave it out.

d_gene	v_gene	j_gene	abundance	len	CDR3nt	CDR3aa
TRBD2	TRBV5-6	TRBJ2-1	-	15	TGTGCCAGCAGCTTCCAAGCGGGGGCTCTGGATGAGCAGTTCTTC	CASSFQAGALDEQFF
-	TRBV20-1	TRBJ2-7	-	13	TGCAGTGCTAGAGGGGACCTTACTTACGAGCAGTACTTC	CSARGDLTYEQYF
TRBD1	TRBV3-1	TRBJ1-3	-	19	TGTGCCAGCAGCCAAGATCGGCAGGGGGCGTTTGTTTCTGGAAACACCATATATTTT	CASSQDRQGAFVSGNTIYF
TRBD1	TRBV7-9	TRBJ2-7	-	15	TGTGCCAGCAGCCCGGACAGGGGGCCAGTGTACGAGCAGTACTTC	CASSPDRGPVYEQYF
-	TRBV28	TRBJ1-1	-	13	TGTGCCAGCAGTTTCCTGGCGGCCACTGAAGCTTTCTTT	CASSFLAATEAFF
-	TRBV6-5	TRBJ2-3	-	17	TGTGCCAGCAGTTACTCTGAGATGGACGCTAGCACAGATACGCAGTATTTT	CASSYSEMDASTDTQYF
TRBD2	TRBV27	TRBJ2-1	-	16	TGTGCCAGCAGCCTAACGAGACTAGCAGGCTTGCCACCTCAGTTCTTC	CASSLTRLAGLPPQFF
TRBD1	TRBV5-1	TRBJ2-2	-	19	TGCGCCAGCAGCTTGGCCTTATCGGGGACAGGCCCGAACACCGGGGAGCTGTTTTTT	CASSLALSGTGPNTGELFF
TRBD2	TRBV4-2	TRBJ2-2	-	16	TGTGCCAGCAGCCCTCTAGCGGGTACAAACACCGGGGAGCTGTTTTTT	CASSPLAGTNTGELFF
TRBD2	TRBV9	TRBJ2-7	-	15	TGTGCCAGCAGCGCCTTAGCGGGAGGGATCTACGAGCAGTACTTC	CASSALAGGIYEQYF
-	TRBV30	TRBJ1-3	-	12	TGTGCCTGGGGGGAGACGGGAAACACCATATATTTT	CAWGETGNTIYF
TRBD1	TRBV10-3	TRBJ1-2	-	15	TGTGCCACAGTGCGTGAGACAGGGGACGCCTATGGCTACACCTTC	CATVRETGDAYGYTF
TRBD2	TRBV20-1	TRBJ2-1	-	13	TGCAGTGCTAGAGATTGGACTAGCGATGAGCAGTTCTTC	CSARDWTSDEQFF
TRBD1	TRBV29-1	TRBJ2-1	once	15	TGCAGCGTTGAAATGAGGACAGGAGCCTACAATGAGCAGTTCTTC	CSVEMRTGAYNEQFF
TRBD2	TRBV20-1	TRBJ2-1	-	16	TGCAGTGCTAGAGATTGGGGAGGGAGCACCTACAATGAGCAGTTCTTC	CSARDWGGSTYNEQFF
TRBD1	TRBV27	TRBJ2-2	-	15	TGTGCCAGCACTTTTCTAGGACAGGGCATCGGGGAGCTGTTTTTT	CASTFLGQGIGELFF
-	TRBV12-3/TRBV12-4	TRBJ2-3	-	15	TGTGCCAGCAGTGCCGGGACTCCTAGCACAGATACGCAGTATTTT	CASSAGTPSTDTQYF
-	TRBV4-3	TRBJ2-7	-	14	TGCGCCAGCAGCCAAGTGACAGACTCCTACGAGCAGTACTTC	CASSQVTDSYEQYF
-	TRBV29-1	TRBJ1-5	once	13	TGCAGCGTCGGGTCAGGTAGCAATCAGCCCCAGCATTTT	CSVGSGSNQPQHF
TRBD2	TRBV7-8	TRBJ2-7	-	15	TGTGCCAGCAGCTTAGCGCGTAGCGGGGGAAGCGAGCAGTACTTC	CASSLARSGGSEQYF
TRBD2	TRBV4-2	TRBJ2-7	-	14	TGTGCCAGCAGCCAAGATACGGGAGGGTACGAGCAGTACTTC	CASSQDTGGYEQYF
TRBD2	TRBV9	TRBJ2-5	-	17	TGTGCCAGCAGCGCTAGCGGGGGGGCGGCAGCGGGAGAGACCCAGTACTTC	CASSASGGAAAGETQYF
-	TRBV24-1	TRBJ1-1	-	12	TGTGCCACCAGGGTAGATGACACTGAAGCTTTCTTT	CATRVDDTEAFF
-	TRBV9	TRBJ1-1	-	14	TGTGCCAGCAGCGTAGTAGGTTTGTACACTGAAGCTTTCTTT	CASSVVGLYTEAFF
TRBD2	TRBV4-3	TRBJ2-7	once	16	TGCGCCAGCAGCCTTAGTAGCGGGACCCCCTCCTACGAGCAGTACTTC	CASSLSSGTPSYEQYF
TRBD2	TRBV6-2/TRBV6-3	TRBJ2-5	-	17	TGTGCCAGCAGTTACCGGAAGGGAGCGGGAAAGGGAGAGACCCAGTACTTC	CASSYRKGAGKGETQYF
-	TRBV10-3	TRBJ1-2	-	14	TGTGCCATCAGTGATGGGGGCAGGGTCGGCGGCTACACCTTC	CAISDGGRVGGYTF
TRBD2	TRBV3-1	TRBJ2-1	-	18	TGTGCCAGCAGCCAAGAACTAACAGGACTAGCCTCCTACAATGAGCAGTTCTTC	CASSQELTGLASYNEQFF
-	TRBV6-1	TRBJ2-5	few	13	TGTGCCAGCAGTACCCGGGGGACTTTAGCTAAGTACTTC	CASSTRGTLAKYF
-	TRBV6-1	TRBJ2-6	-	15	TGTGCCAGCAGTGTTAAGGCGTCTGGGGCCAACGTCCTGACTTTC	CASSVKASGANVLTF
-	TRBV3-1	TRBJ2-2	-	15	TGTGCCAGCAGCCAAGAGGTGGAGTCACACGGGGAGCTGTTTTTT	CASSQEVESHGELFF
-	TRBV4-3	TRBJ2-1	-	16	TGCGCCAGCAGCCAAGGCTCGGGAAGCTCCTACAATGAGCAGTTCTTC	CASSQGSGSSYNEQFF
-	TRBV6-5	TRBJ1-2	-	13	TGTGCCAGCAGACCCCACCGGCTCGATGGCTACACCTTC	CASRPHRLDGYTF
-	TRBV6-2/TRBV6-3	TRBJ2-2	few	11	TGTGCCAGTTTCTCAGCCGGGGAGCTGTTTTTT	CASFSAGELFF
-	TRBV19	TRBJ2-7	-	13	TGTGCCAGTAGCCCTGGACGGACCTACGAGCAGTACTTC	CASSPGRTYEQYF
-	TRBV5-5	TRBJ2-7	-	14	-	CASSFGPGTYEQYF
-	TRBV2	TRBJ2-7	-	14	TGTGCCAGCACTCCGGACCCCAGCTCCTACGAGCAGTACTTC	CASTPDPSSYEQYF
-	TRBV27	TRBJ2-7	-	16	TGTGCCAGCAGTTTCTCCGCCTACACAGACTCCTACGAGCAGTACTTC	CASSFSAYTDSYEQYF
-	TRBV4-3	TRBJ1-1	-	14	TGCGCCAGCAGCCAAAAGGCGGGGGACACTGAAGCTTTCTTT	CASSQKAGDTEAFF
TRBD1	TRBV7-2	TRBJ1-5	once	15	TGTGCCAGCAAGAGGGGGCGGGGGTTGGGTCAGCCCCAGCATTTT	CASKRGRGLGQPQHF
-	TRBV30	TRBJ2-5	-	13	TGTGCCTGGAGTTCGGCGGTGCAAGAGACCCAGTACTTC	CAWSSAVQETQYF
-	TRBV5-4	TRBJ1-1	-	15	TGTGCCAGCAGCCTGAGAACCCAAGGGTCCTTCGCCGCTTTCTTT	CASSLRTQGSFAAFF
-	TRBV9	TRBJ2-7	-	13	TGTGCCAGCAGCGGCGGGGTCCTGCACGAGCAGTACTTC	CASSGGVLHEQYF
-	TRBV12-3/TRBV12-4	TRBJ2-3	-	13	TGTGCCAGCAGTCCAAGGGGGGCAGATACGCAGTATTTT	CASSPRGADTQYF
-	TRBV11-2	TRBJ2-4	-	18	TGTGCCAGCAGCTTACTCCGCCGGGCGGTTCTAGCCAAAAACATTCAGTACTTC	CASSLLRRAVLAKNIQYF
-	TRBV6-2/TRBV6-3	TRBJ2-1	-	14	TGTGCCAGCAACGACTTGAGCTCCTACAATGAGCAGTTCTTC	CASNDLSSYNEQFF
TRBD1	TRBV6-5	TRBJ2-7	-	12	TGTGCCAGCAGTTGGACAGGGCGCGAGCAGTACTTC	CASSWTGREQYF
-	TRBV7-8	TRBJ2-3	-	15	TGTGCCAGCAGCTCAGCGGGTGACAGCACAGATACGCAGTATTTT	CASSSAGDSTDTQYF
-	TRBV20-1	TRBJ2-2	-	14	TGCAGTGCAACGGACACAACTCGGATCGGGGAGCTGTTTTTT	CSATDTTRIGELFF
TRBD1	TRBV7-9	TRBJ1-6	-	15	TGTGCCAGCAGCCAGGGCGGACAGGGTTTTTCACCCCTCCACTTT	CASSQGGQGFSPLHF
TRBD2	TRBV6-2/TRBV6-3	TRBJ2-1	-	14	TGTGCCAGCAGCCCTACTAGCGACTACAATGAGCAGTTCTTC	CASSPTSDYNEQFF
TRBD1	TRBV5-6	TRBJ1-5	-	16	TGTGCCAGCACCCCCCCGGGGGACAGGGGGAATCAGCCCCAGCATTTT	CASTPPGDRGNQPQHF
-	TRBV6-1	TRBJ2-7	few	15	TGTGCCAGCAGTGAACCATCGACAGGTCTCTACGAGCAGTACTTC	CASSEPSTGLYEQYF